These 11 T cell receptor beta chains share one sample of origin, sequenced in a study of T-cell reconstitution after alpha-beta-depleted transplantation in children. Using unique molecular identifiers, the investigators prepared the TCRbeta library. One entry per CDR3 protein results from TCRdb running MiXCR on the PCR reads. The sample shows around 200,000 distinct CDR3 sequences, 11% of them seen only once. The sequencing used PBMCs, collected before TCRalphabeta/CD19-depleted stem cell transplant. Receptors were obtained from a child less than two years old with acute myeloid leukemia, due to receive a stem cell transplant.

This clonotype has just one count. This rearrangement joins TRBV3-1 to TRBJ2-5; 7 nucleotides agree with TRBD1. Germline values: CDR1 LGHDT, CDR2 YNNKEL (reference sequence). The CDR3 consists of 16 residues. Trimming removed 3 bases from V and 1 base from J; junction bases left unmatched: 8. The CDR3 DNA reads as TGTGCCAGCAGCCACAGACCCAACAGGGGCCAAGAGACCCAGTACTTC. The encoded protein is CASSHRPNRGQETQYF.

The chain employs TRBV12-3 or TRBV12-4 and TRBJ2-5; D perhaps matches TRBD2 (6 bases). The V and J ends lost 7 bases and 2 bases respectively, with 14 bases between them. This CDR3 has 14 residues. The CDR3 loop reads CASIRGLRQETQYF. For the CDR3, the DNA is TGTGCCAGCATCCGGGGACTTAGACAAGAGACCCAGTACTTC.

This clonotype occurred many times. The germline gene is not matched at one end of the junction; a read error may be the cause. This chain links TRBV29-1 with TRBJ1-1, with D perhaps TRBD1 (6 bases). CDR3 length: 10 residues. The germline V gene has CDR1 SQVTM and CDR2 ANQGSEA. The DNA of the CDR3 is TGCAGCGAGGGGGGCACTGAAGTTTTCTTT. Its translation: CSEGGTEVFF.

This clonotype showed up many times. The chain couples TRBV19 to TRBJ1-1; D possibly corresponds to TRBD1 (6 bases). The CDR3 consists of 14 residues. Germline V lookup: CDR1 LNHDA, CDR2 SQIVND (reference sequence). The V and J ends lost 7 bases and 6 bases respectively, with 18 bases between them. CDR3 DNA sequence: TGTGCCAGTATCTCTCGGGGGGCGATCCCTGAAGCTTTCTTT. Protein product: CASISRGAIPEAFF.

In this sample, this clonotype turned up many times. The V call is TRBV6-6, the J call TRBJ2-7; the D is unclear. Germline V gene lookup returns CDR1 MNHNY and CDR2 SVGAGI (reference sequence). The ends were cut back, 7 bases at V and 0 bases at J, with 10 bases in the middle. This CDR3 spans 13 amino acids. The DNA of the CDR3 is TGTGCCAGCACCTCCCAGAGCTCCTACGAGCAGTACTTC. Translation gives CASTSQSSYEQYF.

Ten or more counts support this clonotype. The chain recombines TRBV5-1 with TRBJ2-2; 15 nucleotides match TRBD2. The CDR3 has 19 residues. Losses at the gene ends were 4 bases for V and 7 bases for J; bases not matched to a gene: 14. Germline V CDR1 and CDR2: SGHRS, YFSETQ. In nucleotides, the CDR3 is TGCGCCAGCAGCCCCTTACCGCGGACTAGCGGGAGGGGAAGCGGGGAGCTGTTTTTT. Translating gives CASSPLPRTSGRGSGELFF. Based on the CDR3 plus reference TRBV5-1 and TRBJ2-2, the full variable domain is KAGVTQTPRYLIKTRGQQVTLSCSPISGHRSVSWYQQTPGQGLQFLFEYFSETQRNKGNFPGRFSGRQFSNSRSEMNVSTLELGDSALYLCASSPLPRTSGRGSGELFFGEGSRLTVL.

This clonotype has a count of ten or more. This chain joins TRBV5-1 and TRBJ2-2; D is unclear. The CDR3 is 14 amino acids. V shed 5 bases and J shed 8 bases, with 16 bases lying between them. Germline V gene data show CDR1 as SGHRS and CDR2 as YFSETQ. CDR3 amino acids: CASRWMPSRGELFF. As DNA, the CDR3 is TGCGCCAGCAGGTGGATGCCCTCCAGGGGGGAGCTGTTTTTT.

At least ten counts were recorded for this clonotype. The chain joins TRBV12-3 or TRBV12-4 to TRBJ2-5, with D unclear. The ends were cut back, 5 bases at V and 4 bases at J, with 5 bases in the middle. This CDR3 comprises 11 residues. In DNA, the CDR3 is TGTGCCAGCAGTCCAGGAGAGACCCAGTACTTC. This encodes CASSPGETQYF.

Ten or more counts support this clonotype. V usage is TRBV5-1 and J usage is TRBJ2-7; D remains unclear. V was shortened by 0 bases and J by 2 bases, with 9 bases between the two germline ends. The CDR3 runs to 14 residues. Germline V gene lookup returns CDR1 SGHRS and CDR2 YFSETQ. The CDR3 coding sequence is TGCGCCAGCAGCTTGGTGGCAGCTACCTACGAGCAGTACTTC. It translates to CASSLVAATYEQYF. The complete variable domain, with remaining parts taken from reference TRBV5-1 and TRBJ2-7, reads KAGVTQTPRYLIKTRGQQVTLSCSPISGHRSVSWYQQTPGQGLQFLFEYFSETQRNKGNFPGRFSGRQFSNSRSEMNVSTLELGDSALYLCASSLVAATYEQYFGPGTRLTVT.

This clonotype was found many times. This sequence joins TRBV27 and TRBJ2-4, with 7 bases fitting TRBD2. This CDR3 spans 16 amino acids. With V trimmed by 6 bases and J by 7 bases, 15 bases remained unmatched. Germline V CDR1 and CDR2: MNHEY, SMNVEV (reference sequence). The CDR3 loop reads CASSPSRGAGDNIQYF. The CDR3 DNA follows: TGTGCCAGCAGCCCTTCGCGCGGGGCGGGGGACAACATTCAGTACTTC.

This clonotype was picked up many times. The CDR3 coding sequence is TGTGCCAGCAGTCCTCGCCAGAGCTCCTACAATGAGCAGTTCTTC. This encodes CASSPRQSSYNEQFF. The chain joins TRBV7-2 to TRBJ2-1; D call uncertain. V was trimmed by 6 bases and J by 0 bases, leaving 12 bases between them. Germline-derived CDR1 and CDR2 are SGHTA and FQGNSA. This CDR3 contains 15 residues.